This T cell receptor beta chain derives from a study of cytomegalovirus exposure and HLA in healthy donors (dated by TCRdb to 2016 to 2017). Looking at the study overall: An earlier analysis of several hundred of the donors reported about 260 Gb of sequence data and 117 million unique TCR beta sequences obtained from around 170 million T cells. HLA typing covered class I and class II loci at four-digit resolution. The number of typed donors differed by locus: 629-630 for A, B, C, DRB1 and DQB1; 522 for DQA1; approximately 600 for DPA1; and roughly 450 for DPB1. Roughly 5 DR-DQ haplotypes were handled as single units for association and clustering because linkage in the cohort was strong. Using immunosequencing, the study profiled T cell repertoires from around 670 subjects and related those repertoires to cytomegalovirus serostatus. About 310 gigabases of sequencing data and approximately 93 million unique TCR sequences were included in an early release covering about 700 HLA-typed donors. In addition to the first cohort of 666 subjects, a separate validation cohort of 130 or so different subjects was used. To predict cytomegalovirus infection status, the study brought together high-throughput TCR immunosequencing, statistical association of individual TCRs with disease status, and machine learning. Rather than using new phenotypic data, the later analysis identified candidate immune exposures from TCR beta sequences and from how often those sequences occurred across donors. Among the approximately 400 genotyped donors, around 81% belonged to the genetic ancestry cluster associated with self-reported Caucasian donors. A later genetic analysis took genome-wide SNP genotypes for 398 of the 666 donors and used that subset as a discovery cohort. The study was designed to test whether signatures of past pathogen exposure could be identified by cataloging public T cell receptors. Among some 410 genotyped donors of the cohort, an average of roughly 230,000 unique TCR beta nucleotide sequences was sequenced per donor, of which approximately 19% were non-productive. A later analysis re-analyzed previously published TCR beta repertoires from approximately 700 donors and added high-resolution HLA genotyping to study TCR occurrence patterns. An earlier analysis of approximately 640 of the donors applied high-throughput TCR beta sequencing to assess whether each TCR beta V gene segment acted as functional or pseudogenic. All discovery cohort repertoires had been generated on a single sequencing platform. Donor age, sex, ethnicity and CMV serostatus were compiled alongside the repertoire data. The research as a whole found: In a later analysis, HLA-associated TCR beta chains were found to be more clonally expanded and to have lower generation probabilities than equally common non-associated chains. A later analysis found that most CMV-associated TCR beta chains appeared HLA-restricted, with HLA associations seemingly driven largely by CMV exposure. Broadly in line with IMGT annotations, most TCR beta V segments showed up in productive rearrangements about 87% or about 30% of the time in an earlier analysis of around 550 of the donors. Only TCR beta chains were sequenced in this cohort, and the absence of alpha or paired-chain data limited detectable features. Because some donors lacked HLA typing at each locus, the association tests relied only on the typed subset. Because the 87-base-pair reads could not distinguish some IMGT-functional V segments, including TRBV6-2 and TRBV6-3, those segments were excluded. Across donors, most TCR sequences were observed very rarely, whereas some public TCRs were present in many individuals. A total of fewer than 200 TCR beta chains were listed by the study as associated with cytomegalovirus. Seventeen rarely observed V segments, including chromosome 9 orphons, were excluded from the earlier analysis of just under 600 of the donors because counts were too low. A cluster of highly shared sequence variants was judged likely to represent a technical artifact of the sequencing pipeline. In a later analysis, some 17,000 TCR beta sequences were associated with specific HLA alleles at a false discovery rate of 0.05. Assigning TCR associations to individual alleles was difficult when HLA alleles, especially DR and DQ, strongly co-occurred. A later genetic analysis associated a missense DCLRE1C variant with V-gene and J-gene trimming of TCR beta chains, and an independent cohort replicated the association. Linkage disequilibrium might explain the correlated functional status among segregating V segments, but an unknown experimental factor could not be ruled out. CMV serostatus was the only immune exposure information available for the cohort. The classifier was reported to diagnose cytomegalovirus status with high specificity and sensitivity in both the original and validation cohorts. In a later genetic analysis, fewer N-insertions in productive TCRs were reported among donors in an Asian-associated ancestry cluster than the 666-donor mean. In vitro tests confirmed that three of the cytomegalovirus-associated TCR beta chains recognize cytomegalovirus antigens. In a later analysis, TCR association rates were found to vary across HLA loci, with the most associated TCRs seen for DRB1 alleles and the fewest for HLA-C alleles. According to the authors, the approach could potentially be generalized to other disease states and immunological phenotypes. Presence/absence analyses assumed roughly uniform sequencing depth across donors, an assumption that may not hold. A later analysis reported that several top co-occurrence clusters appeared linked to parvovirus B19, influenza, CMV and Epstein-Barr virus. A further reported finding was that TCR beta sequences accurately predicted the HLA-A and HLA-B alleles for most subjects in the first cohort.

Library preparation was by the immunoSEQ multiplex PCR assay. For the multiplex PCR, a mixture combining 60 forward primers for TCR Vbeta segments and 13 reverse primers for TCR Jbeta segments was used. A multiplex PCR assay on genomic DNA amplified the CDR3 region of rearranged TCR beta genes. The amplified TCR beta libraries were sequenced on the Illumina HiSeq System as 87-base-pair reads. Concerning the study's data processing: A later analysis counted tens of millions of unique TCR beta chains across the 550 to 800 repertoires, and around 9.9 million of these chains were shared by at least two donors. Raw reads were error-corrected and collapsed into unique sequences with a nearest-neighbor algorithm that merged closely related sequences to remove PCR and sequencing errors. Alignment of CDR3 sequences to IMGT reference sequences was used to assign V, D and J gene segments. For a sequence to be retained, a match of at least six nucleotides was required to both a V gene segment and a J gene segment. A rearrangement counted as productive if the CDR3 had no stop codons and remained in frame with V and J, and every other rearrangement counted as non-productive. Following IMGT convention, CDR3 was defined as the stretch from the second conserved V-encoded cysteine up to the conserved J-encoded phenylalanine. The earlier analysis of about 610 of the donors excluded sequences that lacked an unambiguous match to a single V gene segment. An earlier analysis of 450 to 650 of the donors called V segments functional above 56.7% productive rearrangements and segregating when the between-donor standard deviation exceeded 5%. A statistical classification framework was built for diagnosing cytomegalovirus status from the catalog of TCR beta chain sequences. V and J gene assignment, in a later analysis, came from comparing TCR nucleotide sequences with IMGT/GENE-DB human TR gene sequences. In a later analysis, CDR3 sequences and most-parsimonious VDJ recombination scenarios were assigned using the TCRdist pipeline. In a later analysis, every TCR beta chain was defined by the combination of its CDR3 amino acid sequence and its V-gene family, and reads without a unique V-gene family were dropped. A later analysis removed 592 highly shared, low-generation-probability nucleotide sequences to deal with suspected cross-contamination and a sequencing artifact. For each public chain, a later analysis derived a clonal expansion index from normalized ranks of inferred template counts within each repertoire. In a later analysis, generation probabilities were computed with a VDJ recombination model fitted to out-of-frame rearrangements, and the resulting probabilities were checked against IGoR. A later analysis scored TCR-TCR, TCR-HLA and TCR-CMV co-occurrence with hypergeometric tests, applying a repertoire-size bias correction to TCR pairs. In a later analysis, false discovery rates were estimated by permuting HLA or CMV assignments 20 times. In a later analysis, co-occurring TCRs were grouped using DBSCAN, with TCRdist sequence similarity added in when clustering inside HLA-allele-positive subsets. Repertoires with fewer than 30,000 or more than 120,000 public chains, plus five repertoires with anomalous nucleotide sharing, were excluded from co-occurrence clustering. As stored in TCRdb, this immuneACCESS dataset retains in-frame rearrangements with V and J assigned. A fraction of the clones does not appear; measured against another copy, unresolved V genes explain less than half of the discrepancy, and the remainder lacks a known reason. The DNA gave D and trimming, while V, J and clone size come from that table. The sample table holds 110,000 to 150,000 clones. The ten largest clones add up to 2% to 2.5% of the sample.

In total, roughly 710 healthy bone marrow donors made up the cohort. All cohort members were sampled while nominally healthy, although unrecorded immune exposures were likely present. The donor was CMV seronegative and belonged to the group of roughly 330 seronegative cohort members. A peripheral blood sample was provided by each donor, and peripheral blood mononuclear cells were used for TCR beta sequencing. The Qiagen DNeasy Blood Extraction Kit was used to extract genomic DNA from the blood cell samples. Relative to germline, V is 4 bases shorter and J is 7 bases shorter, with 14 bases between their ends. CDR1 is given as PRHDT and CDR2 as FYEKMQ, both from the germline V gene (reference sequence). The CDR3 runs 13 amino acids, cysteine and phenylalanine included. Only the CDR3 part of the read is kept: 39 bases, read in frame from the first base. Comment on this clone: Its antigen specificity is not known.

The specimen sequenced was PBMCs. The chain links TRBV13 with TRBJ2-7; the D gene is perhaps TRBD1, on 6 matching bases. The sequence derives from a woman between 18 and 29 years old in good health and CMV-seronegative. In nucleotides, the sequence is TGTGCCAGCAGCTATGGGACACCGGGGGAGCAGTACTTC. It encodes CASSYGTPGEQYF.